The present T cell receptor (beta chain) was sequenced within a study of long-term antiretroviral therapy in people with HIV. V was trimmed by 2 bases and J by 3 bases, leaving 13 bases between them. The CDR3 spans 15 residues. CDR1 and CDR2 (germline): MNHEY, SVGAGI. A v3.0 immunoSEQ assay was performed at survey level. The protocol was immunoSEQ multiplex PCR, while the TCRdb copy is restricted to in-frame clones and leaves out a portion. The sample lists 30,000 to 35,000 clones; approximately 84% were seen once. Samples held about 0.9-10 million cryopreserved PBMC, and DNA extraction followed. This sample comprised unsorted PBMCs, obtained 3.1 years after starting antiretroviral therapy. The V gene is TRBV6-5, the J gene TRBJ1-1; D perhaps matches TRBD1 (6 bases). The sequence came from a woman aged 45-65 years with HIV. CDR3 in DNA: TGTGCCAGCAGTTACGGTGAGGGGGGGGACACTGAAGCTTTCTTT. Amino acid sequence: CASSYGEGGDTEAFF.